The T cell receptor (beta chain) described here comes from a study of Tregs in tolerant kidney transplant recipients (dated by TCRdb to between 2018 and 2020). Study-wide context: The study used TCRbeta sequencing to identify donor-specific regulatory T cells before combined kidney and bone marrow transplantation, then tracked those cells after transplant.

Overall results and qualifications from the work: For some patients, the PCR primers changed as time went on, which meant samples from those patients could not be compared with one another at the nucleotide level. The study was constrained by small patient numbers, and validation of the findings is required in larger populations and under other immunosuppression protocols. Expanding Tregs with activated donor B cells appeared to identify the most biologically relevant and donor-specific TCRbeta repertoire. Biological reproducibility was not examined directly, but technical replication error appeared to be minimal. Donor-specific Treg expansion was found to exceed global Treg expansion in tolerant patients, suggesting antigen-driven rather than nonspecific expansion.

From V the trimming removes 2 bases and from J it removes 5 bases, while the gene matches leave 15 bases of the junction unaccounted for. From the germline V gene, CDR1 is SGHTA and CDR2 is FQGTGA. From the cysteine through the phenylalanine, the CDR3 covers 19 amino acids. The only DNA kept is the CDR3, 57 bases in frame from the first base. For TCRbeta CDR3 sequencing, genomic DNA was extracted from sorted cells using the QIAGEN DNeasy Blood and Tissue Kit. High-throughput TCRbeta CDR3 sequencing, including PCR amplification with bias correction and internal controls, was performed commercially through immunoSEQ. In the original analysis: Unique productive TCRbeta sequences were defined by CDR3 nucleotide sequence where primers matched, otherwise by CDR3 amino acid sequence with Vbeta and Jbeta genes. As a correction for sorting error, sequences shared between sorted populations at a frequency ratio of 2:1 or less were discarded, and the remaining shared sequences were assigned to the higher population. Sequences were defined as donor-reactive when expanded at least 5-fold in CFSE-low cells versus unstimulated cells and present at a frequency of at least 0.01% in CFSE-low cells. Repertoire divergence was quantified by Jensen-Shannon divergence calculated from the top 100 TCRbeta sequences ranked by frequency. For any sample with multiple sequencing runs, sorting error was corrected in each run separately before the runs were pooled. This is the immuneACCESS table as TCRdb keeps it, with only in-frame sequences that have V and J called. A part of the clones is gone; compared with another copy, unresolved V genes explain less than half, and the rest is unexplained. The D gene and trimming were derived from the DNA, and the V and J assignments and clone size from that table. In all, the sample holds approximately 47,000 clones, and about 92% of those were seen once. 15% of the sample rests with the top ten.

The transplants used related donors with nonmyeloablative bone marrow transplantation, and mixed chimerism in the human trials was transient. Thawed PBMCs were FACS-sorted into unstimulated Tregs (CD4+CD25+CD127-), CD4+ non-Tregs (CD4+CD25-), CD4 cells and CD8 cells. The patients were several recipients of combined kidney and bone marrow transplants from the ITN036ST trial, and samples were available only from these trial subjects. Healthy control blood was processed to PBMCs by Ficoll density gradient and cryopreserved, and patient PBMCs were collected before and after transplant. Notes on this clone: What this receptor recognizes is not known. No much larger clone exists at a distance of one base, and base qualities are not known.

Specimen: CD8+ T cells from blood (PBMCs), collected 12 months after the transplant. This receptor was identified in a human patient who received a combined kidney and bone marrow transplant. Once a transplant has taken place, some T cells may be donor derived. In this chain, TRBV7-3 is recombined with TRBJ2-4, with 10 bases matching TRBD1. The nucleotides read TGTGCCAGCAGCTTAGACAGGGGGCGCCTTTCAATACCGGAAAACATTCAGTACTTC. The resulting protein is CASSLDRGRLSIPENIQYF.